The rows below give T cell receptor beta chains drawn from one sample of a study of radiotherapy plus CTLA-4 blockade in lung cancer. TCRdb's table, derived via immunoSEQ multiplex PCR, lists solely in-frame clones and lacks some. The sample holds roughly 50,000 clones; about 88% are singletons and the top ten take less than 9%. The source was peripheral blood, collected from a patient treated with radiotherapy plus ipilimumab. These receptors all stem from a human donor with non-small cell lung cancer whose response to radiotherapy plus ipilimumab could not be evaluated. The CDR3 runs from the conserved cysteine through the conserved F or W. D genes are given only for firm matches. Clone size is not always given. Where it is, it says once, few, many or a class for expanded clones.

J gene | D gene | V gene | clone size | CDR3 DNA | CDR3 protein
TRBJ2-7 | TRBD1 | TRBV6-6 | NA | TGTGCCAGCAGCCTTGGACAGGGCGCCTTCGAGCAGTACTTC | CASSLGQGAFEQYF
TRBJ1-2 | NA | TRBV6-5 | NA | TGTGCCAGCACCCCTATGGACAGAAACTATGGCTACACCTTC | CASTPMDRNYGYTF
TRBJ2-5 | TRBD1 | TRBV7-8 | NA | TGTGCCAGCAGCTTAGGACAGGGGAATAAGGGAGAGACCCAGTACTTC | CASSLGQGNKGETQYF
TRBJ1-2 | NA | TRBV2 | NA | TGTGCCAGCAGTGAATGGCAGGCGGACTTAGCTAACTATGGCTACACCTTC | CASSEWQADLANYGYTF
TRBJ1-2 | NA | TRBV6-5 | NA | TGTGCCAGTGGGGGAGGAAACTATGGCTACACCTTC | CASGGGNYGYTF
TRBJ2-1 | NA | TRBV4-1 | NA | TGCGCCAGCAGCCCGGATTTGGGCATCGGGGCCTACAATGAGCAGTTCTTC | CASSPDLGIGAYNEQFF
TRBJ1-4 | NA | TRBV5-5 | NA | TGTGCCAGCAGCTCTAATGCTAATGAAAAACTGTTTTTT | CASSSNANEKLFF
TRBJ1-1 | TRBD1 | TRBV29-1 | NA | TGCAGCGTGCACCCGAGGACAGGGAACACTGAAGCTTTCTTT | CSVHPRTGNTEAFF
TRBJ2-7 | TRBD1 | TRBV28 | NA | TGTGCCAGCAGCGGACAGGGGGTAACCTACGAGCAGTACTTC | CASSGQGVTYEQYF
TRBJ2-7 | TRBD2 | TRBV5-4 | NA | TGTGCCAGCAGCTTTGGCGGGACTACACACTACGAGCAGTACTTC | CASSFGGTTHYEQYF
TRBJ2-7 | TRBD1 | TRBV4-3 | NA | TGCGCCAGCAGCCAGGAAGACAGGGAAGGCTACGAGCAGTACTTC | CASSQEDREGYEQYF
TRBJ2-1 | NA | TRBV27 | NA | TGTGCCAGCAGTAAAAAGGGGGGGGTCCTTTACAATGAGCAGTTCTTC | CASSKKGGVLYNEQFF
TRBJ2-7 | TRBD1 | TRBV19 | NA | TGTGCCAGTAGTACCGGGACAGGCTCCTACGAGCAGTACTTC | CASSTGTGSYEQYF
TRBJ2-7 | TRBD1 | TRBV29-1 | NA | TGCAGCGTTGGGGAACAGGGGGGCGAGCAGTACTTC | CSVGEQGGEQYF
TRBJ1-1 | NA | TRBV18 | NA | TGTGCCACCTCCTATACAGCGAACACTGAAGCTTTCTTT | CATSYTANTEAFF
TRBJ2-3 | TRBD2 | TRBV29-1 | few | TGCAGCGCCAGATGGGGGACCCTCGGGACTAGCGGGGGCCGGGATACGCAGTATTTT | CSARWGTLGTSGGRDTQYF
TRBJ2-7 | NA | TRBV18 | NA | TGTGCCAGCTCACCCAGCGGTGCCCGCGAGCAGTACTTC | CASSPSGAREQYF
TRBJ2-1 | TRBD2 | TRBV5-1 | NA | TGCGCCAGCGGTCCCGGACTAGCGGGATCGAATGAGCAGTTCTTC | CASGPGLAGSNEQFF
TRBJ1-1 | NA | TRBV4-3 | NA | TGCGCCAGCAGCCAAGATCATTGGGCAGGGGCCACTGAAGCTTTCTTT | CASSQDHWAGATEAFF
TRBJ2-1 | NA | TRBV4-2 | NA | TGTGCCAGCAGCCAAGGGAGAGGGTGGGCCAATGAGCAGTTCTTC | CASSQGRGWANEQFF
TRBJ2-7 | NA | TRBV6-1 | NA | TGTGCCAGCAGTGCTGGCCAGGTCTACGAGCAGTACTTC | CASSAGQVYEQYF
TRBJ2-1 | NA | TRBV7-2 | NA | TGTGCCAGCAGCTTAAAAGCGGTCTATGAGCAGTTCTTC | CASSLKAVYEQFF
TRBJ2-7 | NA | TRBV7-8 | NA | TGTGCCAGCAGCTTAATGTGGGCCGAGCAGTACTTC | CASSLMWAEQYF
TRBJ1-4 | TRBD1 | TRBV9 | NA | TGTGCCAGCAGCGCTACAGGGGGCATAGCTAATGAAAAACTGTTTTTT | CASSATGGIANEKLFF
TRBJ2-7 | TRBD2 | TRBV6-4 | few | TGTGCCATCAGTGAGTTAGGCCCGACTAGCGGGAGTAAAGAGCAGTACTTC | CAISELGPTSGSKEQYF
TRBJ1-1 | NA | TRBV11-2 | NA | TGTGCCAGCAGCCGCAGGGCAAACACTGAAGCTTTCTTT | CASSRRANTEAFF
TRBJ1-1 | NA | TRBV5-1 | NA | TGCGCCAGCAGCCCCCCCGACACGAACACTGAAGCTTTCTTT | CASSPPDTNTEAFF